The rows below give T cell receptor beta chains drawn from one sample of a study of CXCR3-negative and CXCR3-positive naive CD8 T cells. TCRdb reanalyzed the 5' RACE reads, giving one entry per CDR3 protein sequence and no DNA. This table holds around 120,000 distinct CDR3 sequences. Sequencing input: naive CXCR3+ CD8+ T cells from blood. Receptor source: a human donor in good health. Some clones in this sample may be carry-over from other donors' samples. The CDR3 runs from the conserved cysteine through the conserved F or W.

TRBV14,TRBJ2-2,CASSPPHGELFF
TRBV5-1,TRBJ1-1,CASSMGPERTEAFF
TRBV7-3,TRBJ1-1,CASSLIVDTEAFF
TRBV7-9,TRBJ2-7,CASSFRVEYEQYF
TRBV7-7,TRBJ2-1,CASSPGTAFPNEQFF
TRBV4-2,TRBJ2-7,CASSRTDSPEQYF
TRBV4-1,TRBJ2-5,CASSQDSVVPETQYF
TRBV5-1,TRBJ2-3,CASSLIGGGDTQYF
TRBV7-2,TRBJ2-7,CASSAEVQGGGEQYF
TRBV27,TRBJ2-7,CASSLNQGSIDEQYF
TRBV12-3/TRBV12-4,TRBJ2-3,CASTIWGEAPFTDTQYF